This TCR beta chain was observed in a study of technical replicates of blood from several donors. The method was immunoSEQ multiplex PCR; TCRdb's version includes in-frame clones alone and lacks a portion of them. The sample lists about 70,000 clones, nearly 98% occurring once. What was sequenced was T cells isolated from PBMCs. This clonotype was obtained from a human donor in good health.

DNA for the CDR3: TGTGCCAGCAGCCGAGACAGGGATCAGCCCCAGCATTTT. It codes for CASSRDRDQPQHF. The chain joins TRBV11-2 to TRBJ1-5; TRBD1 agrees at 7 bases. Germline CDR1 SGHAT, CDR2 FQNNGV. The CDR3 extends over 13 amino acids. With V trimmed by 5 bases and J by 5 bases, 3 bases remained unmatched.